The next 4 T cell receptor beta chains were all read from a single sample in a study of siplizumab effects on memory and regulatory T cells. Produced via immunoSEQ multiplex PCR; TCRdb's table is partial and in-frame only. The sample has more than 85,000 clones, more than 90% seen once. The sample taken for sequencing was CD4+ T cells sorted from blood. These receptor sequences come from a human donor in good health.

The chain is built from TRBV18 and TRBJ2-3, with D uncertain. From germline, CDR1 is KGHSH and CDR2 LQKENI. The ends were cut back, 0 bases at V and 2 bases at J, with 6 bases in the middle. CDR3 length equals 14 residues. The CDR3 reads CASSPPDLTDTQYF. CDR3 bases: TGTGCCAGCTCACCACCGGACCTCACAGATACGCAGTATTTT.

The chain recombines TRBV5-5 with TRBJ2-7, with D perhaps given as TRBD1 or TRBD2 (6 bases each). Germline V lookup: CDR1 SGHKS, CDR2 YYEKEE (reference sequence). The V gene lost 2 bases and the J gene lost 6 bases, with 27 bases spanning the gap. The CDR3 runs to 18 residues. The CDR3 nucleotides are TGTGCCAGCAGCTTCCAATGGCGGGACACCGGAAAATGGGGCGAGCAGTACTTC. Translated: CASSFQWRDTGKWGEQYF.

V is TRBV4-1 and J is TRBJ1-3; D possibly corresponds to TRBD1 (5 bases). Looked up from germline, CDR1 is MGHRA and CDR2 is YSYEKL. With 0 bases removed from V and 0 bases from J, the gap between germline ends came to 12 bases. This CDR3 is 17 amino acids long. This CDR3 reads CASSQDIWTLSGNTIYF. Written as DNA, the CDR3 is TGCGCCAGCAGCCAAGATATTTGGACACTCTCTGGAAACACCATATATTTT.

The V and J genes are TRBV7-9 and TRBJ2-3; D is ambiguous. The CDR3 runs to 14 residues. Germline CDR1 is SEHNR and CDR2 is FQNEAQ (reference sequence). Trimming cost V 3 bases and J 0 bases, with 7 bases left between them. The CDR3 DNA reads TGTGCCAGCAGCTTTTACGGTAGCACAGATACGCAGTATTTT. It translates to CASSFYGSTDTQYF. Full variable domain (rest looked up from reference TRBV7-9 and TRBJ2-3): DTGVSQNPRHKITKRGQNVTFRCDPISEHNRLYWYRQTLGQGPEFLTYFQNEAQLEKSRLLSDRFSAERPKGSFSTLEIQRTEQGDSAMYLCASSFYGSTDTQYFGPGTRLTVL.